This TCR beta chain is drawn from a study of cytomegalovirus exposure and HLA in healthy donors (dated 2017 in TCRdb). Regarding the research as a whole: An earlier analysis of 550 to 700 of the donors reported more than 250 Gb of sequence data and around 110 million unique TCR beta sequences from 150 million to 200 million T cells. Rather than drawing on any new phenotypic data, the later analysis identified candidate immune exposures from TCR beta sequences and the way those sequences occurred across donors. The study combined high-throughput TCR immunosequencing, statistical association of individual TCRs with disease status, and machine learning to predict cytomegalovirus infection status. Of the 350 to 450 genotyped donors, less than 90% were placed in the genetic ancestry cluster associated with self-reported Caucasian donors. The T cell repertoires of around 730 subjects were profiled by immunosequencing and related to cytomegalovirus serostatus. A later genetic analysis used genome-wide SNP genotypes for about three fifths of the roughly 700 donors, treating that subset as a discovery cohort. Among 300 to 450 genotyped donors of the cohort, an average of approximately 230,000 unique TCR beta nucleotide sequences were sequenced per donor, approximately 20% of them non-productive. The study was designed to test whether signatures of past pathogen exposure could be identified by cataloging public T cell receptors. In addition to the first cohort of 666 subjects, a separate validation cohort of 120 different subjects was used. The number of typed donors differed by locus: about 620-640 for A, B, C, DRB1 and DQB1; 500 to 550 for DQA1; approximately 600 for DPA1; and some 450 for DPB1. A few DR-DQ haplotypes were handled as single units for association and clustering because linkage in the cohort was strong. Class I and class II HLA loci were covered by the typing at four-digit resolution. An earlier analysis of 587 of the donors used high-throughput TCR beta sequencing to judge whether each TCR beta V gene segment behaved as functional or pseudogenic. Donor age, sex, ethnicity and CMV serostatus were compiled alongside the repertoire data. Roughly 300 gigabases of sequencing data and approximately 80 million unique TCR sequences were included in an early release covering roughly 700 HLA-typed donors. All discovery cohort repertoires had been generated on a single sequencing platform. To study patterns of TCR occurrence, a later analysis re-analyzed previously published TCR beta repertoires from around 660 donors and added high-resolution HLA genotyping. Paper-wide results and their limitations: According to a later analysis, parvovirus B19, influenza, CMV and Epstein-Barr virus appeared linked to several top co-occurrence clusters. In both the original and validation cohorts, the classifier was reported to diagnose cytomegalovirus status with high specificity and sensitivity. Because counts were too low, some 17 rarely observed V segments, including chromosome 9 orphons, were excluded from the earlier analysis of about 500 of the donors. HLA typing was unavailable for some donors at each locus, so association tests used only the typed subset. A later analysis found that most CMV-associated TCR beta chains appeared HLA-restricted, with HLA associations seemingly driven largely by CMV exposure. Across donors, most TCR sequences were observed very rarely, whereas some public TCRs were present in many individuals. In a later analysis, 16,951 TCR beta sequences were associated with specific HLA alleles at a false discovery rate of 0.05. Compared with equally common non-associated chains, HLA-associated TCR beta chains in a later analysis were more clonally expanded and had lower generation probabilities. Assigning TCR associations to individual alleles was difficult when HLA alleles, especially DR and DQ, strongly co-occurred. A cluster of highly shared sequence variants was judged likely to represent a technical artifact of the sequencing pipeline. The authors suggested that the approach could potentially be generalized to other disease states and immunological phenotypes. In the study, around 160 TCR beta chains were listed as associated with cytomegalovirus. A further reported finding was that TCR beta sequences accurately predicted the HLA-A and HLA-B alleles for most subjects in the first cohort. A few of the identified cytomegalovirus-associated TCR beta chains were confirmed in vitro to be specific for cytomegalovirus antigens. According to a later genetic analysis, donors in an Asian-associated ancestry cluster had fewer N-insertions in productive TCRs than the approximately 630-donor mean. Linkage disequilibrium might explain the correlated functional status among segregating V segments, but an unknown experimental factor could not be ruled out. Some IMGT-functional V segments, including TRBV6-2 and TRBV6-3, could not be told apart with the 87-base-pair reads, so those segments were excluded. This cohort had only TCR beta chains sequenced, and the lack of alpha or paired-chain data limited which features could be detected. In an earlier analysis of some 640 of the donors, most TCR beta V segments were observed in productive rearrangements about 90% or about 30% of the time, broadly matching IMGT annotations. Roughly uniform sequencing depth across donors was assumed in presence/absence analyses, although this assumption may not hold. A later analysis found that TCR association rates varied across HLA loci, with DRB1 alleles showing the most associated TCRs and HLA-C alleles the fewest. In a later genetic analysis, a missense DCLRE1C variant was associated with V-gene and J-gene trimming of TCR beta chains, and the association was replicated in an independent cohort. Immune exposure information for the cohort was limited to CMV serostatus.

Library prep was done by the immunoSEQ multiplex PCR assay. A mixture of 60 forward primers for TCR Vbeta segments and 13 reverse primers for TCR Jbeta segments was used in the multiplex PCR. The CDR3 region of rearranged TCR beta genes was amplified from genomic DNA with a multiplex PCR assay. The Illumina HiSeq System was used to sequence the amplified TCR beta libraries as 87-base-pair reads. The source study handled its data this way. Across the 600 to 700 repertoires, a later analysis counted roughly 77 million unique TCR beta chains, about 10 million of which were shared by at least two donors. To remove PCR and sequencing errors, raw reads were error-corrected and collapsed into unique sequences using a nearest-neighbor algorithm that merged closely related sequences. CDR3 sequences were aligned to IMGT reference sequences to assign V, D and J gene segments. For a sequence to be retained, at least a six-nucleotide match to both a V gene segment and a J gene segment was required. A rearrangement was called productive if the CDR3 had no stop codons and remained in frame with V and J, and every other rearrangement was called non-productive. Following IMGT convention, CDR3 was defined as the stretch from the second conserved V-encoded cysteine to the conserved J-encoded phenylalanine. In an earlier analysis of just under 600 of the donors, sequences lacking an unambiguous match to a single V gene segment were excluded. In an earlier analysis of a few hundred of the donors, a V segment was called functional when productive rearrangements were above 56.7%, and segregating when the standard deviation between donors exceeded 5%. A statistical classification framework was built to diagnose cytomegalovirus status from the catalog of TCR beta chain sequences. V and J gene assignment, in a later analysis, came from comparing TCR nucleotide sequences with IMGT/GENE-DB human TR gene sequences. A later analysis assigned CDR3 sequences and most-parsimonious VDJ recombination scenarios with the TCRdist pipeline. In a later analysis, each TCR beta chain was defined by its CDR3 amino acid sequence together with its V-gene family, and reads without a unique V-gene family were excluded. A later analysis removed roughly 590 highly shared, low-generation-probability nucleotide sequences to deal with suspected cross-contamination and a sequencing artifact. A later analysis calculated a clonal expansion index for each public chain from normalized within-repertoire ranks of inferred template counts. In a later analysis, generation probabilities were computed with a VDJ recombination model fitted to out-of-frame rearrangements, and the resulting probabilities were checked against IGoR. Hypergeometric tests were used in a later analysis to score TCR-TCR, TCR-HLA and TCR-CMV co-occurrence, with a repertoire-size bias correction applied to the TCR pairs. To estimate false discovery rates, a later analysis permuted the HLA or CMV assignments 20 times. In a later analysis, co-occurring TCRs were grouped using DBSCAN, with TCRdist sequence similarity added in when clustering inside HLA-allele-positive subsets. Repertoires with fewer than 30,000 or more than 120,000 public chains were left out of co-occurrence clustering, as were four to six repertoires with anomalous nucleotide sharing. This is the immuneACCESS table as TCRdb keeps it, with only in-frame sequences that have V and J called. A part of the clones is gone; compared with another copy, unresolved V genes explain less than half, and the rest is unexplained. V and J calls and clone size are those listed in that table; D and trimming were worked out from the DNA. Here the sample has about 110,000 clones; less than 75% occur a single time. The ten largest make up 11% of the sample.

A remark on this clone: Its target antigen remains unknown. The sample holds no much larger clone one base away, and base qualities are not on file.

Here V drops 2 bases and J drops 4 bases, and the junction holds 4 bases not matched to any gene. CDR1 is given as SGDLS and CDR2 as YYNGEE, both from the germline V gene. The CDR3 numbers 15 residues from cysteine through phenylalanine. Solely the CDR3 DNA is kept, with 45 bases framed from the first base. In total, 500 to 700 healthy bone marrow donors made up the cohort. At the time of sampling, all cohort members were nominally healthy, though unrecorded immune exposures were likely present. The donor tested CMV seropositive, placing the donor among the 250 to 350 seropositive members of the cohort. A peripheral blood sample was provided by each donor, and peripheral blood mononuclear cells were used for TCR beta sequencing. Genomic DNA was extracted from the blood cell samples with the Qiagen DNeasy Blood Extraction Kit.

The chain is made from TRBV9 and TRBJ2-1, and 9 bases in between align with TRBD2. The TCR sequence derives from a man aged 35 to 55 in good health and CMV-seropositive. The sequenced material came from PBMCs. The nucleotide sequence reads TGTGCCAGCAGCGTCGGCGGGAGGGGGTACAATGAGCAGTTCTTC. It translates to CASSVGGRGYNEQFF.